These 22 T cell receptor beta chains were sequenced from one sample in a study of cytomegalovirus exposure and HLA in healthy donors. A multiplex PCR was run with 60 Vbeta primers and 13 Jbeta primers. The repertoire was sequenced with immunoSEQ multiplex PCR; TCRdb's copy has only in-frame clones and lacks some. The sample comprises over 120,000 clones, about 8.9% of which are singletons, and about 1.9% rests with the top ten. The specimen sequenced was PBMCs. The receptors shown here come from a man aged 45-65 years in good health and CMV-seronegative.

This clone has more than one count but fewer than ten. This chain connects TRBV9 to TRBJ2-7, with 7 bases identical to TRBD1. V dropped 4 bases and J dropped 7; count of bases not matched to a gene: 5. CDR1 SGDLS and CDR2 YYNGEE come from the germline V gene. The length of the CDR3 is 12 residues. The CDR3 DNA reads TGTGCCAGCAGCCCGGACAGGCGGGAGCAGTACTTC. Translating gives CASSPDRREQYF.

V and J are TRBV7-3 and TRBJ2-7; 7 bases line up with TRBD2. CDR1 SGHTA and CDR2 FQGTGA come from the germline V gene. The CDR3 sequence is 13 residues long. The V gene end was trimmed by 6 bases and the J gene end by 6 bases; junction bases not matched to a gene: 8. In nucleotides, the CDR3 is TGTGCCAGCAGTAGCGGGTTTAGTCCCGAGCAGTACTTC. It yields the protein CASSSGFSPEQYF.

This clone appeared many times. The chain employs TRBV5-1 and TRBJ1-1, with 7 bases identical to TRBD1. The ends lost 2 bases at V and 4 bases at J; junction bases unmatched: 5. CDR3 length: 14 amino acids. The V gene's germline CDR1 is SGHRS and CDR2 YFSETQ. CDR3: CASSFGAGGTEAFF. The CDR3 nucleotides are TGCGCCAGCAGCTTCGGGGCAGGGGGCACTGAAGCTTTCTTT.

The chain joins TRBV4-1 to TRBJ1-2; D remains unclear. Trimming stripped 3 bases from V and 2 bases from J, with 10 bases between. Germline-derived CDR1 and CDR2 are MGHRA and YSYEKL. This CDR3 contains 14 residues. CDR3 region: CASSHVAQNYGYTF. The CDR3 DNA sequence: TGCGCCAGCAGCCACGTGGCCCAGAACTATGGCTACACCTTC.

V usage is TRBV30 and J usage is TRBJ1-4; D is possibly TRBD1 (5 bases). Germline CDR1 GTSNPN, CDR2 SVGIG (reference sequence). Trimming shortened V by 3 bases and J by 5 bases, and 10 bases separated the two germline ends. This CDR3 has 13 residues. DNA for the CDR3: TGTGCCTGGAGGGGGCGTTCGAATGAAAAACTGTTTTTT. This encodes CAWRGRSNEKLFF.

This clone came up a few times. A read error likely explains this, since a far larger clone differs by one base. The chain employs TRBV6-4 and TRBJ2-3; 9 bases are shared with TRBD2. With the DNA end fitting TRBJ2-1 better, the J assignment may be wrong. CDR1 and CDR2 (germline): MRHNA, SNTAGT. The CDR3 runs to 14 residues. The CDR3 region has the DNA TGTGCCAGCAGTGTAGCGGGAGAAGGCAATGCGCAGTTCTTC. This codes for CASSVAGEGNAQFF.

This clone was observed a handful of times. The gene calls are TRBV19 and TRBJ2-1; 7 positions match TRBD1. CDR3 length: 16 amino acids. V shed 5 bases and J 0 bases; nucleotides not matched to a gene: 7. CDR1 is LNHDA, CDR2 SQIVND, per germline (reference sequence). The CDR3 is CASSDLWDSSYNEQFF. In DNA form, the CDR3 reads TGTGCCAGTAGTGACCTATGGGACAGCTCCTACAATGAGCAGTTCTTC.

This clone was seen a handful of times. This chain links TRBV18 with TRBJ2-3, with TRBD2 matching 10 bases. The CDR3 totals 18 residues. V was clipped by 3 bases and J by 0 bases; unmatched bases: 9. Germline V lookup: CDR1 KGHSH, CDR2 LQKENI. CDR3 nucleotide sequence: TGTGCCAGCTCACCGAATGAGCGGGGGGGCTATAGCACAGATACGCAGTATTTT. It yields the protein CASSPNERGGYSTDTQYF. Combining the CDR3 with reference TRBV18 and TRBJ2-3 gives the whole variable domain NAGVMQNPRHLVRRRGQEARLRCSPMKGHSHVYWYRQLPEEGLKFMVYLQKENIIDESGMPKERFSAEFPKEGPSILRIQQVVRGDSAAYFCASSPNERGGYSTDTQYFGPGTRLTVL.

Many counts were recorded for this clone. This CDR3 is CATSRGGRAGTQYF. In DNA, the CDR3 is TGTGCCACCAGCAGAGGCGGGAGGGCGGGTACGCAGTATTTT. The genes are TRBV15 and TRBJ2-3, with 9 bases identical to TRBD2. J was trimmed by 8 bases and V by 1 base; bases with no gene match: 4. Germline loops: CDR1 LNHNV, CDR2 YYDKDF (reference sequence). CDR3 size: 14 residues.

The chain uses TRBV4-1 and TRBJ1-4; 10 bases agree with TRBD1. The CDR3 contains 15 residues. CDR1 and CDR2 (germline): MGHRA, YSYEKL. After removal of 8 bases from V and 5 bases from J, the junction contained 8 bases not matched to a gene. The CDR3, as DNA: TGCGCCAGCCGTGATCGGACAGGGGGAAATGAAAAACTGTTTTTT. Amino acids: CASRDRTGGNEKLFF.

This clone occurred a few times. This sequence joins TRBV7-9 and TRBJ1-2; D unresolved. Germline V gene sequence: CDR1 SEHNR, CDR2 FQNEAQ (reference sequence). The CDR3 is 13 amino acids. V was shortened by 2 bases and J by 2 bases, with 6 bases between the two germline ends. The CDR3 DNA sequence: TGTGCCAGCAGCTTAACAGAGAACTATGGCTACACCTTC. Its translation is CASSLTENYGYTF. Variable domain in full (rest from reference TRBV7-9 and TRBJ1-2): DTGVSQNPRHKITKRGQNVTFRCDPISEHNRLYWYRQTLGQGPEFLTYFQNEAQLEKSRLLSDRFSAERPKGSFSTLEIQRTEQGDSAMYLCASSLTENYGYTFGSGTRLTVV.

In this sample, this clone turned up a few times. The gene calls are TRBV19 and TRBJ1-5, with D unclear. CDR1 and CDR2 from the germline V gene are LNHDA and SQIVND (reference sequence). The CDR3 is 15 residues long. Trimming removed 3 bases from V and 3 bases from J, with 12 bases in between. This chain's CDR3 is CASSIPLGDNQPQHF. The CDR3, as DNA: TGTGCCAGTAGTATTCCCCTCGGAGACAATCAGCCCCAGCATTTT.

The CDR3 DNA is TGTGCCAGCAGTTTGCTCGGTCGGGGTCGCAACGAGCAGTACTTC. Protein sequence: CASSLLGRGRNEQYF. The chain is built from TRBV28 and TRBJ2-7, with D perhaps matching TRBD2 (5 bases). The CDR3 runs 15 residues. Looked up from germline, CDR1 is MDHEN and CDR2 is SYDVKM. Trimming took 3 bases from V and 5 from J, leaving 17 bases between them.

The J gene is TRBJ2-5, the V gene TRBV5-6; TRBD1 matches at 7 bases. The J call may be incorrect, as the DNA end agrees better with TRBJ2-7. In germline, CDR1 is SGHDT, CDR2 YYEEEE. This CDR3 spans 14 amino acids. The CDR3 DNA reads TGTGCCAGCAGCCCCGACAGGGAAACCTACGAGCAGTACTTC. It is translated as CASSPDRETYEQYF.

The CDR3, as DNA: TGTGCCAGCAGCCCCCGGACTAGCGGAGTCCAAGAGACCCAGTACTTC. Its translation: CASSPRTSGVQETQYF. The gene calls are TRBV14 and TRBJ2-5; TRBD2 matches 10 bases. The V segment lost 4 bases and the J segment 1 base; nucleotides outside the gene matches: 6. The CDR3 extends over 16 amino acids. Per the germline V gene, CDR1 is SGHDN and CDR2 is FVKESK.

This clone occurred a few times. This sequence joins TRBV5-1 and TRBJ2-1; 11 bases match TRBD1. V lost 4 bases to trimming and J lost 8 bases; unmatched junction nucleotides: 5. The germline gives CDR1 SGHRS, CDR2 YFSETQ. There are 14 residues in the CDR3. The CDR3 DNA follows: TGCGCCAGCAGCCCCGGACAGGGGGCTGATGAGCAGTTCTTC. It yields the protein CASSPGQGADEQFF.

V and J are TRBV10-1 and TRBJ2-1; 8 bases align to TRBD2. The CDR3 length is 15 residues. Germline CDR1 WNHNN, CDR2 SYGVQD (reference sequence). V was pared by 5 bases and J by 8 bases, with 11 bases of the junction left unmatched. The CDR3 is CASSHQSGSLYEQFF. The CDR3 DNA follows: TGCGCCAGCAGTCACCAAAGCGGGAGTTTGTATGAGCAGTTCTTC.

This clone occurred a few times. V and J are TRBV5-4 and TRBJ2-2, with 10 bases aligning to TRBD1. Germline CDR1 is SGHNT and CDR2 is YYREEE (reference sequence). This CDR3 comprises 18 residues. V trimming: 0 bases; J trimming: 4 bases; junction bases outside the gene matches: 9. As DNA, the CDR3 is TGTGCCAGCAGCTTGGGTAACCCGAGACAGGGGGCCACCGGGGAGCTGTTTTTT. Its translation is CASSLGNPRQGATGELFF.

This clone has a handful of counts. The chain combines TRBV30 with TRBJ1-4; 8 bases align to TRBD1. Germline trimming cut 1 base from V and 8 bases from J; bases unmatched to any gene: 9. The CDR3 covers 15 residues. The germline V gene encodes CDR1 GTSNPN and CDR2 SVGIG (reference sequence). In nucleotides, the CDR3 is TGTGCCTGGAGTGGTCACAGGGGGTTTGAAGAAAAACTGTTTTTT. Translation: CAWSGHRGFEEKLFF.

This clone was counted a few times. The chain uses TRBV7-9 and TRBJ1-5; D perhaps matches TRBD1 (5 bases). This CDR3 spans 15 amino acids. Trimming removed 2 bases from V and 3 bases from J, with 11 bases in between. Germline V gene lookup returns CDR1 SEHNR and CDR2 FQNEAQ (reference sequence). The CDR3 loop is CASSLSGGFNQPQHF. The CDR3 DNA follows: TGTGCCAGCAGCTTATCCGGGGGGTTCAATCAGCCCCAGCATTTT.

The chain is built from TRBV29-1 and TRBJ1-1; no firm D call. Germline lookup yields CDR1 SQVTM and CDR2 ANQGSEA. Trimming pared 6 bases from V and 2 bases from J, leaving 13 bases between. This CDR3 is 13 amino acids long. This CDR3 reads CSVAAHPNTEAFF. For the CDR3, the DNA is TGCAGCGTGGCGGCACACCCAAACACTGAAGCTTTCTTT.

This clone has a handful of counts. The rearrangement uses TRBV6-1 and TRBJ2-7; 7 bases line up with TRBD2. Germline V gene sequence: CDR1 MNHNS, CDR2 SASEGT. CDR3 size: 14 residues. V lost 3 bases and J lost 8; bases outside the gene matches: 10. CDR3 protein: CASSEAGELRKQYF. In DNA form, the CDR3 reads TGTGCCAGCAGTGAGGCGGGGGAGCTACGTAAGCAGTACTTC.